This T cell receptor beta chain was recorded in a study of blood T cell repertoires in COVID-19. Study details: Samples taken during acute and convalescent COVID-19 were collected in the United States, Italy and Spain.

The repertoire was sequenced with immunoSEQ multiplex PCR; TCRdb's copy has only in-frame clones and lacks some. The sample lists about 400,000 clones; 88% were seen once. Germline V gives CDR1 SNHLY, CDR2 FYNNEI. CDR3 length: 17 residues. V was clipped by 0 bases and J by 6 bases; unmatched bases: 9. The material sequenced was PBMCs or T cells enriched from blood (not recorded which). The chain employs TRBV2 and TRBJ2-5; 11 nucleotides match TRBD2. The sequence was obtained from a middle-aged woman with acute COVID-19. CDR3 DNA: TGTGCCAGCAGTGAAGCTCGGCTAGCGGGGGGCATGCAGACCCAGTACTTC. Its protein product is CASSEARLAGGMQTQYF. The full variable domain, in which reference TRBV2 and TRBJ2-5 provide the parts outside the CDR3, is EPEVTQTPSHQVTQMGQEVILRCVPISNHLYFYWYRQILGQKVEFLVSFYNNEISEKSEIFDDQFSVERPDGSNFTLKIRSTKLEDSAMYFCASSEARLAGGMQTQYFGPGTRLLVL.